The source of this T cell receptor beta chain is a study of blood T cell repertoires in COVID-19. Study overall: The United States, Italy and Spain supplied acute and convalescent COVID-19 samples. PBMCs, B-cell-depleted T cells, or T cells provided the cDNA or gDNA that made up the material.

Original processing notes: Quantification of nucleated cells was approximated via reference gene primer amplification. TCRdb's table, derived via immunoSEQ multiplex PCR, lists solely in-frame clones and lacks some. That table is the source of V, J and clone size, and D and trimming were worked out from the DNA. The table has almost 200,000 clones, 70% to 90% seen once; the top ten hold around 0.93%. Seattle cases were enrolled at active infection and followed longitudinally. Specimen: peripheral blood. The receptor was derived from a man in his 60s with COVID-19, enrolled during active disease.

The CDR3 spells CASSLGTGGAYGYTF. Written as DNA, the CDR3 is TGCGCCAGCAGCCTAGGGACAGGGGGGGCCTATGGCTACACCTTC. The chain has TRBV5-1 and TRBJ1-2; 11 nucleotides align to TRBD1. The CDR3 covers 15 residues. CDR1 and CDR2 (germline): SGHRS, YFSETQ. Losses at the gene ends were 4 bases for V and 4 bases for J; bases not matched to a gene: 6. Together with reference TRBV5-1 and TRBJ1-2, the CDR3 gives the full variable domain: KAGVTQTPRYLIKTRGQQVTLSCSPISGHRSVSWYQQTPGQGLQFLFEYFSETQRNKGNFPGRFSGRQFSNSRSEMNVSTLELGDSALYLCASSLGTGGAYGYTFGSGTRLTVV.